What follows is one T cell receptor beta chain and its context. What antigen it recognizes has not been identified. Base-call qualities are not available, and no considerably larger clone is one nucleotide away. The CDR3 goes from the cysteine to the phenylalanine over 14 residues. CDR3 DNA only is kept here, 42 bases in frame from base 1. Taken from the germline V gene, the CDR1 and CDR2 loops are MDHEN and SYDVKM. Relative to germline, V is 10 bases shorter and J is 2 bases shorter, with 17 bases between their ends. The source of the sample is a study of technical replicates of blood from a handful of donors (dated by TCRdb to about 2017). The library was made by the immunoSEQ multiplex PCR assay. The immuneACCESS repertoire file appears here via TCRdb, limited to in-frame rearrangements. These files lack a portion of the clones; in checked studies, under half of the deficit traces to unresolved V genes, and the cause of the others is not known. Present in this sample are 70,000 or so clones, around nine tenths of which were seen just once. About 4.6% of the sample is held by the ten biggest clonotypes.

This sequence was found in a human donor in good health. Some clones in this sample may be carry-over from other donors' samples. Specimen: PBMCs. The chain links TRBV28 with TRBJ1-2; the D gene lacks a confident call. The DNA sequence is TGTGCCACCGAGGGCTCGAAGGGCAACTATGGCTACACCTTC. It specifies CATEGSKGNYGYTF.